These T cell receptor beta chains were read from a single sample in a study of T cell responses to AZD1222 COVID-19 vaccine. Libraries were prepared by immunoSEQ multiplex PCR; TCRdb keeps only in-frame clonotypes and omits some of them. The profile covers over 200,000 clones, with around 94% appearing a single time and around 1.7% taken by the ten largest. The source was peripheral blood, collected 28 days after the second dose of the MenACWY control vaccine. These receptors all stem from an adult who received the MenACWY meningococcal vaccine as a control. CDR3s include the opening cysteine and the closing phenylalanine or tryptophan. D genes are given only for firm matches. Rows may omit the clone size; those that give it use once, few, many or a size class.

size	V	D	J	DNA	CDR3
NA	TRBV5-1	TRBD2	TRBJ2-7	TGCGCCAGCAGCACGGGACTAGCGGGAGAGGGTTACGAGCAGTACTTC	CASSTGLAGEGYEQYF
NA	TRBV6-2/TRBV6-3	TRBD2	TRBJ2-7	TGTGCCAGCAGCCTGGTGCGGCGGGAGGGGGACGAGCAGTACTTC	CASSLVRREGDEQYF
NA	TRBV27	TRBD2	TRBJ2-1	TGTGCCAGCAGCGGACTAGCGGGAGCCAATGAGCAGTTCTTC	CASSGLAGANEQFF
NA	TRBV4-2	NA	TRBJ1-2	TGTGCCAGCAGCCAAGAGAAGGTCGGGTCCTATGGCTACACCTTC	CASSQEKVGSYGYTF
NA	TRBV10-3	NA	TRBJ1-1	TGTGCCATCAGTGATCAGGGTCCGTTGGCTTTCTTT	CAISDQGPLAFF
NA	TRBV4-3	TRBD1	TRBJ1-2	TGCGCCAGCAGCCAAGAGGTCCAGGGGGGCGGCTACACCTTC	CASSQEVQGGGYTF
NA	TRBV9	TRBD1	TRBJ2-1	TGTGCCAGCAGCGGACGGGACAGGGCCAGCTACAATGAGCAGTTCTTC	CASSGRDRASYNEQFF
NA	TRBV30	NA	TRBJ1-2	TGTGCCTGGTTCGGGACACGTGGCTACACCTTC	CAWFGTRGYTF
NA	TRBV9	NA	TRBJ1-1	TGTGCCAGCAGCTCCAGACCGGAGAACACTGAAGCTTTCTTT	CASSSRPENTEAFF
NA	TRBV28	NA	TRBJ1-1	TGTGCCAGCAGCCCGACAGGCCTAATGAACACTGAAGCTTTCTTT	CASSPTGLMNTEAFF
NA	TRBV6-5	TRBD2	TRBJ2-1	TGTGCCAGCCGGACTAGCGGGGGCTACAATGAGCAGTTCTTC	CASRTSGGYNEQFF
NA	TRBV25-1	TRBD2	TRBJ2-7	TGTGCCAGCAGTGAATATGGCGGGGGGGACTACGAGCAGTACTTC	CASSEYGGGDYEQYF
once	TRBV6-4	NA	TRBJ2-3	TGTGCCAGCAGTGTAGACAGCGCAGATACGCAGTATTTT	CASSVDSADTQYF
NA	TRBV9	TRBD2	TRBJ2-7	TGTGCCAGCAGCGGGGGACTAGCGGGAGGGCCGGGAGAGCAGTACTTC	CASSGGLAGGPGEQYF
NA	TRBV27	NA	TRBJ2-7	TGTGCCAGCAGTTTATTAGGGGGGGTCAACTACGAGCAGTACTTC	CASSLLGGVNYEQYF
NA	TRBV28	TRBD1	TRBJ1-5	TGTGCCAGCGGCCTAGGGGGCTATAGCAATCAGCCCCAGCATTTT	CASGLGGYSNQPQHF